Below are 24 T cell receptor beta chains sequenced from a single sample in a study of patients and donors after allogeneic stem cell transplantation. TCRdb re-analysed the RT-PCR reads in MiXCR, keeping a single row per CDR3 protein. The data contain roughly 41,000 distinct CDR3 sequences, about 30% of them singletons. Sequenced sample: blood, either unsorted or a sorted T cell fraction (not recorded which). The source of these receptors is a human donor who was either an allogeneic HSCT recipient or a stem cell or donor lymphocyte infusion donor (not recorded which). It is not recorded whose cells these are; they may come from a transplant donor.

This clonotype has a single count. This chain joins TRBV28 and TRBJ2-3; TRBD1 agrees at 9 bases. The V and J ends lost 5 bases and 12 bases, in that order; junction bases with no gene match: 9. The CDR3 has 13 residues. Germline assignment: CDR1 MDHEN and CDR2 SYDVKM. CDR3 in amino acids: CASSIATGGVQYF. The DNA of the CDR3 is TGTGCCAGCAGTATAGCGACAGGGGGTGTTCAGTATTTT. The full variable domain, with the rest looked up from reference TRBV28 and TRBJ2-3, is DVKVTQSSRYLVKRTGEKVFLECVQDMDHENMFWYRQDPGLGLRLIYFSYDVKMKEKGDIPEGYSVSREKKERFSLILESASTNQTSMYLCASSIATGGVQYFGPGTRLTVL.

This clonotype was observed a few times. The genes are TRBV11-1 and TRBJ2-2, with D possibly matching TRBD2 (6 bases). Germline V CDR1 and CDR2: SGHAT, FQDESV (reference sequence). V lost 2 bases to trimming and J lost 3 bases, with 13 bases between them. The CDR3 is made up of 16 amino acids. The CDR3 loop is CASSLQLAGYTGELFF. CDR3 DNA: TGTGCCAGCAGCTTACAACTAGCTGGCTACACCGGGGAGCTGTTTTTT.

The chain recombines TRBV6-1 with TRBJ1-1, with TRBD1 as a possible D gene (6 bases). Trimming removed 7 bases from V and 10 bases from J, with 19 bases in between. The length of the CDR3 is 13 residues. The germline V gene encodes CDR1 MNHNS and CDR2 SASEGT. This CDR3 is CASTSQGNRGAFF. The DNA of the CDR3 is TGTGCCAGCACCTCACAGGGAAATAGGGGAGCTTTCTTT.

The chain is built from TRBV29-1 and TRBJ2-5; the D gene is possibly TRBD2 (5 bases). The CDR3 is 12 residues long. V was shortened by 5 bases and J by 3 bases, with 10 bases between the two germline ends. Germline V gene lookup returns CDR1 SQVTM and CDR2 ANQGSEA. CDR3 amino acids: CSVYTGEETQYF. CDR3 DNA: TGCAGCGTTTATACCGGGGAAGAGACCCAGTACTTC. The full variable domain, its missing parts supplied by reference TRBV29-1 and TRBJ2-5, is SAVISQKPSRDICQRGTSLTIQCQVDSQVTMMFWYRQQPGQSLTLIATANQGSEATYESGFVIDKFPISRPNLTFSTLTVSNMSPEDSSIYLCSVYTGEETQYFGPGTRLLVL.

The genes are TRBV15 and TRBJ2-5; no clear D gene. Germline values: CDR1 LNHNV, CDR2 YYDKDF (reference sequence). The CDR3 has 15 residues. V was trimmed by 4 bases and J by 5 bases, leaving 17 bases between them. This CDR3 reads CATSKGIRVGETQYF. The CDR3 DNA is TGTGCCACCAGCAAGGGAATAAGGGTGGGGGAGACCCAGTACTTC.

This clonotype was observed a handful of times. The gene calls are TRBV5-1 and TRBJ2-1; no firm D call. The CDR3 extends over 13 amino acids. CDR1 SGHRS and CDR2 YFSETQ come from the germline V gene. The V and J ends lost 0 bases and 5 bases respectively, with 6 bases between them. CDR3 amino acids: CASSLVLDNEQFF. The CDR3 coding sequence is TGCGCCAGCAGCTTGGTTCTAGACAATGAGCAGTTCTTC. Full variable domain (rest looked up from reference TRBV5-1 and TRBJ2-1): KAGVTQTPRYLIKTRGQQVTLSCSPISGHRSVSWYQQTPGQGLQFLFEYFSETQRNKGNFPGRFSGRQFSNSRSEMNVSTLELGDSALYLCASSLVLDNEQFFGPGTRLTVL.

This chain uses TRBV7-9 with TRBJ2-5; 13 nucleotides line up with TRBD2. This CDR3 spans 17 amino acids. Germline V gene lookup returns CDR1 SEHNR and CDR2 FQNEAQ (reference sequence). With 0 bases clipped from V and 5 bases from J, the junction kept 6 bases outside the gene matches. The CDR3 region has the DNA TGTGCCAGCAGCTTAGCCCCAGGACTAGCGGGAGCGGAGACCCAGTACTTC. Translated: CASSLAPGLAGAETQYF. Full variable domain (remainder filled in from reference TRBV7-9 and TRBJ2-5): DTGVSQNPRHKITKRGQNVTFRCDPISEHNRLYWYRQTLGQGPEFLTYFQNEAQLEKSRLLSDRFSAERPKGSFSTLEIQRTEQGDSAMYLCASSLAPGLAGAETQYFGPGTRLLVL.

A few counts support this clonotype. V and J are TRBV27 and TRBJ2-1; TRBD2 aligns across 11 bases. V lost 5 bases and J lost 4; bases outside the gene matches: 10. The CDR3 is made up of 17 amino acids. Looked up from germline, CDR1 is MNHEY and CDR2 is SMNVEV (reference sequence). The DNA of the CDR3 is TGTGCCAGCAGTCTCTTCCCACTAGCGGGAGAGTACAATGAGCAGTTCTTC. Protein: CASSLFPLAGEYNEQFF.

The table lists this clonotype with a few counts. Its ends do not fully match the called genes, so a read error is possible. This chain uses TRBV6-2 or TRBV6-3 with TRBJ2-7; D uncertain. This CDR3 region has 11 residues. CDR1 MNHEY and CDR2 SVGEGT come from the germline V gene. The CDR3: CASSHSYEQYF. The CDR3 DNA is TGTGCCAGCAGTCACTCCTACGAGCAGTACTTC.

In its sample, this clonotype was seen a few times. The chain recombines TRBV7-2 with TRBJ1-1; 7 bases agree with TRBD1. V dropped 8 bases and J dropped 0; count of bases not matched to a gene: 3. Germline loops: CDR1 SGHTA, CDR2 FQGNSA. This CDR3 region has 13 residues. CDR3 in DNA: TGTGCCAGCGAGGGACAGATGAACACTGAAGCTTTCTTT. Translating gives CASEGQMNTEAFF.

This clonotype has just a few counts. Here the CDR3 reads CASSQESRSNQPQHF. In DNA, the CDR3 is TGCGCCAGCAGCCAAGAGAGTCGTAGCAATCAGCCCCAGCATTTT. The chain recombines TRBV4-3 with TRBJ1-5; D is undetermined. Trimming left V 0 bases short and J 0 bases short, with 6 bases between. The CDR3 contains 15 residues. Germline V gene lookup returns CDR1 LGHNA and CDR2 YSLEER.

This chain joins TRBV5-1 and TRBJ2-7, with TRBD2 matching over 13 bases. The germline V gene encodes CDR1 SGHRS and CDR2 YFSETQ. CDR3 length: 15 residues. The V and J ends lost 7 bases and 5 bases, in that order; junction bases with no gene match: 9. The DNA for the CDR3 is TGCGCCAGCTGCTCGGGACTAGCGGGATCGGACGAGCAGTACTTC. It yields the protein CASCSGLAGSDEQYF.

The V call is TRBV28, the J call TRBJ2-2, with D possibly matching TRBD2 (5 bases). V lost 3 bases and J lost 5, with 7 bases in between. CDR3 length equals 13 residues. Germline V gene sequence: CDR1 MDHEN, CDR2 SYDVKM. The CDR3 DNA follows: TGTGCCAGCAGTTTGAGCGGTACCGGGGAGCTGTTTTTT. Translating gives CASSLSGTGELFF.

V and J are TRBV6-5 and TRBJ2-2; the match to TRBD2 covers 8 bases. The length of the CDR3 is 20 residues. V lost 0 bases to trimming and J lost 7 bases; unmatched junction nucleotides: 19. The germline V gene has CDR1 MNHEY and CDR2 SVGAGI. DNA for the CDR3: TGTGCCAGCAGTTACTCTCCTCGATACCCAACGGCGGGAGGTGACGGGGAGCTGTTTTTT. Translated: CASSYSPRYPTAGGDGELFF.

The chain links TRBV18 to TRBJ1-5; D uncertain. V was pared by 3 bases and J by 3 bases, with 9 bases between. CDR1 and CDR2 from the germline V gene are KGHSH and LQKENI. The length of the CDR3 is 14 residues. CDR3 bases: TGTGCCAGCTCACCGTCGGGGAACAATCAGCCCCAGCATTTT. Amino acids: CASSPSGNNQPQHF. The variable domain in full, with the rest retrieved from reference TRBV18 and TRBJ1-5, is NAGVMQNPRHLVRRRGQEARLRCSPMKGHSHVYWYRQLPEEGLKFMVYLQKENIIDESGMPKERFSAEFPKEGPSILRIQQVVRGDSAAYFCASSPSGNNQPQHFGDGTRLSIL.

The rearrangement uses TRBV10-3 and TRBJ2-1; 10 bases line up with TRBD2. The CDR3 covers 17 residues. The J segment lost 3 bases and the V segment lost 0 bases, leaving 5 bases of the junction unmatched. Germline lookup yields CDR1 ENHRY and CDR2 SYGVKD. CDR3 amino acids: CAISESRLAGVYNEQFF. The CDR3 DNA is TGTGCCATCAGTGAGTCGAGACTAGCGGGTGTCTACAATGAGCAGTTCTTC.

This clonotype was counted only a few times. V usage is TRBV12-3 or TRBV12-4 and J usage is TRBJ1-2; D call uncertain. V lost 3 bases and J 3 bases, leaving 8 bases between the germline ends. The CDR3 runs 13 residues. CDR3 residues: CASSFPSYYGYTF. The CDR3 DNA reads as TGTGCCAGCAGTTTTCCCAGTTACTATGGCTACACCTTC.

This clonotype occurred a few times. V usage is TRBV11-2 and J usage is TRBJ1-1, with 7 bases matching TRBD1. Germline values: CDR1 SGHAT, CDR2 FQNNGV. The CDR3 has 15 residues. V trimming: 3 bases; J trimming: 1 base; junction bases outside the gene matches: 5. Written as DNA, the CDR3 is TGTGCCAGCAGCTTTCTCCAGGGGGGGAACACTGAAGCTTTCTTT. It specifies CASSFLQGGNTEAFF.

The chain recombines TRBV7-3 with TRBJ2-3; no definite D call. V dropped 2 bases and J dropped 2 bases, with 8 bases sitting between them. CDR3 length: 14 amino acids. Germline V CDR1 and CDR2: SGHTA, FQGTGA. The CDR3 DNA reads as TGTGCCAGCAGCTTAGACCGGTTCACAGATACGCAGTATTTT. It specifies CASSLDRFTDTQYF.

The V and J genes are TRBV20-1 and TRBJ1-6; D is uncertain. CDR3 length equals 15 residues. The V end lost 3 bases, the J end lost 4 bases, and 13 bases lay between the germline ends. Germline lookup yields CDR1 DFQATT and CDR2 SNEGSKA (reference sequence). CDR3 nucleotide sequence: TGCAGTGCTAGGACTCCGGGAGAATATAATTCACCCCTCCACTTT. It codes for CSARTPGEYNSPLHF.

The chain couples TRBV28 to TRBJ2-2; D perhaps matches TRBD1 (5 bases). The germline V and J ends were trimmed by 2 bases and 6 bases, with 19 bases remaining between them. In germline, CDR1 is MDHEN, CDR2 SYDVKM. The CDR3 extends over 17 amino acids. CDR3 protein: CASSLGRASMQSGELFF. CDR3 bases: TGTGCCAGCAGTTTAGGCAGGGCGTCGATGCAATCCGGGGAGCTGTTTTTT.

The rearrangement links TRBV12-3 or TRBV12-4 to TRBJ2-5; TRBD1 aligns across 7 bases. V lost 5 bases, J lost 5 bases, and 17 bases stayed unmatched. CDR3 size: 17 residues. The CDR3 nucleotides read TGTGCCAGCAGTCTCGACAGGGCCTACGACTACAAGGAGACCCAGTACTTC. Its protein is CASSLDRAYDYKETQYF.

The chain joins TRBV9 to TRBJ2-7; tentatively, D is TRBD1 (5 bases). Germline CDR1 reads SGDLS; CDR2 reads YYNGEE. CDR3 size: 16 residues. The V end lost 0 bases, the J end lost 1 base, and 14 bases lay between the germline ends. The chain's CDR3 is CASSVAFNDRSYEQYF. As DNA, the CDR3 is TGTGCCAGCAGCGTAGCCTTTAACGACAGATCCTACGAGCAGTACTTC.

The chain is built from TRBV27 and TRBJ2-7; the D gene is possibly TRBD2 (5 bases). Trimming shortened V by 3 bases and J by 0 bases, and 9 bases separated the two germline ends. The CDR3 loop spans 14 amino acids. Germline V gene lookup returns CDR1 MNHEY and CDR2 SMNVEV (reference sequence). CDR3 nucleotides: TGTGCCAGCAGTTTCAAAGCGGTCTCCTACGAGCAGTACTTC. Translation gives CASSFKAVSYEQYF.